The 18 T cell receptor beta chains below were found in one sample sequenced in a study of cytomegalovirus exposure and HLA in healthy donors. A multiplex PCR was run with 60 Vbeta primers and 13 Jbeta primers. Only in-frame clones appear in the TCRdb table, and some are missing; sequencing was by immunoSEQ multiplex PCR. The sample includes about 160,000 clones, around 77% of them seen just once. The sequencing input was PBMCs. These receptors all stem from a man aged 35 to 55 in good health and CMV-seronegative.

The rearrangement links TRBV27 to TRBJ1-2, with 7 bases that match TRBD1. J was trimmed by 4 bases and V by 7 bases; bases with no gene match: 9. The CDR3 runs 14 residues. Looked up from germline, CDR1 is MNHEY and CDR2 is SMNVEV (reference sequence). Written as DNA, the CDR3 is TGTGCCAGCAAGAAGCCGGGACAGCTCTATGGCTACACCTTC. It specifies CASKKPGQLYGYTF.

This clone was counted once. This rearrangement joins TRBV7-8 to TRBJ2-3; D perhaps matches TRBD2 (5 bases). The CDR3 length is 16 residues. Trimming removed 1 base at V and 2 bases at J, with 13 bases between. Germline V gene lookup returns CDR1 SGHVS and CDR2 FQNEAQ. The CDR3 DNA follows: TGTGCCAGCAGCTTAGTGACTATCGACGACACAGATACGCAGTATTTT. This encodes CASSLVTIDDTDTQYF.

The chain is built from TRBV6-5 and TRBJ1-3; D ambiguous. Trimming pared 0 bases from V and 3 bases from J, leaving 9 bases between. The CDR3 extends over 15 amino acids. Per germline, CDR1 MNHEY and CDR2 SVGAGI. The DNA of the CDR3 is TGTGCCAGCAGTTACTCGACTAGAAGTGGAAACACCATATATTTT. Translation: CASSYSTRSGNTIYF.

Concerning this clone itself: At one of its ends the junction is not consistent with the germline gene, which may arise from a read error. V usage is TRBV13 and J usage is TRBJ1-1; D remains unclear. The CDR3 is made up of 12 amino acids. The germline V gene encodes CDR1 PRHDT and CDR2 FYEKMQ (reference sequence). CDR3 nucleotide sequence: TGTGCCAGCAGCCTTACCCACACGGAAGCTTTCTTT. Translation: CASSLTHTEAFF.

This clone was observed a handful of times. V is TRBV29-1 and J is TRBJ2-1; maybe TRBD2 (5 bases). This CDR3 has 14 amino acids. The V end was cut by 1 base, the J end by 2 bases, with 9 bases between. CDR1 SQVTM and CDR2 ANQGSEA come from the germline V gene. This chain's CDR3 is CSVEGGNTYNEQFF. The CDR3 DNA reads TGCAGCGTTGAAGGAGGGAACACCTACAATGAGCAGTTCTTC.

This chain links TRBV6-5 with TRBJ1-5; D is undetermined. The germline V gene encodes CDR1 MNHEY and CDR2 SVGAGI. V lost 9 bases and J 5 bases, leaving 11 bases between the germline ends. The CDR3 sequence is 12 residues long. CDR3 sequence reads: CASDRGDQPQHF. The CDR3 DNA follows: TGTGCCAGTGACCGGGGAGATCAGCCCCAGCATTTT.

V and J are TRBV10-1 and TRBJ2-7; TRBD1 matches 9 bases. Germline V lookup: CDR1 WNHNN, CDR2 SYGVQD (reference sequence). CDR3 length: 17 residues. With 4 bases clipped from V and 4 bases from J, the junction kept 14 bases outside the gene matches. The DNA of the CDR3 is TGCGCCAGCAGTGGTCCCGGGACAGGGACCTCGGAGTACGAGCAGTACTTC. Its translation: CASSGPGTGTSEYEQYF.

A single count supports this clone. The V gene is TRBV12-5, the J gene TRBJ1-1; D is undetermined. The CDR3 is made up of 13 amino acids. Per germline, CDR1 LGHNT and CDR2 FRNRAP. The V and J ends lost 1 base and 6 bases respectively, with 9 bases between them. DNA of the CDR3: TGTGCTAGTGGTTTGGGAGGGTACGCTGAAGCTTTCTTT. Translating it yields CASGLGGYAEAFF.

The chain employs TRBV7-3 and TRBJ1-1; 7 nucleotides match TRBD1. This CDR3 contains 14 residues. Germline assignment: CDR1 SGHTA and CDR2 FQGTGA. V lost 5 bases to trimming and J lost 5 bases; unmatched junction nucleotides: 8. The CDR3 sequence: CASSDTGALTEAFF. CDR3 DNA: TGTGCCAGCAGCGATACAGGGGCCCTAACTGAAGCTTTCTTT.

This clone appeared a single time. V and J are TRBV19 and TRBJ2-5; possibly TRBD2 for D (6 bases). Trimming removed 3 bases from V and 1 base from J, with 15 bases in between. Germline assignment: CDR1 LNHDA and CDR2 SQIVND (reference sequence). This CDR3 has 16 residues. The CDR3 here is CASSIRSSAFQETQYF. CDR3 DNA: TGTGCCAGTAGTATTAGGTCTAGCGCCTTCCAAGAGACCCAGTACTTC.

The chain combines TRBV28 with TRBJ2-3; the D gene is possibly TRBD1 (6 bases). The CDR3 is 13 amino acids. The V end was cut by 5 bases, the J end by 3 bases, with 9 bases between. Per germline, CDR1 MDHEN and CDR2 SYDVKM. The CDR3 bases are TGTGCCAGCAGTATTGGACAGACAGATACGCAGTATTTT. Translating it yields CASSIGQTDTQYF.

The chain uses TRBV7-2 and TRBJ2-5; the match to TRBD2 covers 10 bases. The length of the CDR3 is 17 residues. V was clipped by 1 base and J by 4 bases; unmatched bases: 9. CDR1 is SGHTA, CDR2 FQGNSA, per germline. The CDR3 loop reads CASSLVTAGGLGETQYF. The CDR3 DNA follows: TGTGCCAGCAGCTTAGTTACAGCGGGAGGGCTTGGAGAGACCCAGTACTTC.

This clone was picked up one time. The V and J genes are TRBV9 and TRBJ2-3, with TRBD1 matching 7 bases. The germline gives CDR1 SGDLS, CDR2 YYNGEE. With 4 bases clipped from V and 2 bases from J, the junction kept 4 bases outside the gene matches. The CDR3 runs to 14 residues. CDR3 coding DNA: TGTGCCAGCAGCTCGACAGGGATCACAGATACGCAGTATTTT. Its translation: CASSSTGITDTQYF.

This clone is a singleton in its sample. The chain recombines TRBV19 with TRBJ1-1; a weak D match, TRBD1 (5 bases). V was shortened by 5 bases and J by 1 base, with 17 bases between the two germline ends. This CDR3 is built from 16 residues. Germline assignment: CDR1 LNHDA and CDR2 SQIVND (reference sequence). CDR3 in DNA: TGTGCCAGTAGTTCCGACAGAGAACCGTGGAACACTGAAGCTTTCTTT. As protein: CASSSDREPWNTEAFF. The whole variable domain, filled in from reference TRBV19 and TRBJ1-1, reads DGGITQSPKYLFRKEGQNVTLSCEQNLNHDAMYWYRQDPGQGLRLIYYSQIVNDFQKGDIAEGYSVSREKKESFPLTVTSAQKNPTAFYLCASSSDREPWNTEAFFGQGTRLTVV.

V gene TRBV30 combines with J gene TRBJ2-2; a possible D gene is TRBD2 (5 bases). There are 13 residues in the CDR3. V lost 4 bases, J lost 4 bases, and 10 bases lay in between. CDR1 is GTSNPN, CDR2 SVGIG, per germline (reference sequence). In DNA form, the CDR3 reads TGTGCCTGGACGGGGTTGGGCACCGGGGAGCTGTTTTTT. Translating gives CAWTGLGTGELFF.

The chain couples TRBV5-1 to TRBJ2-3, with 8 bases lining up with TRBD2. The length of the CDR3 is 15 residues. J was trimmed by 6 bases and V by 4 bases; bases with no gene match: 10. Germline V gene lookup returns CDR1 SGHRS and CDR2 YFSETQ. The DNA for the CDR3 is TGCGCCAGCAGCACAAGCGGGGGTGGTCATGATACGCAGTATTTT. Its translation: CASSTSGGGHDTQYF.

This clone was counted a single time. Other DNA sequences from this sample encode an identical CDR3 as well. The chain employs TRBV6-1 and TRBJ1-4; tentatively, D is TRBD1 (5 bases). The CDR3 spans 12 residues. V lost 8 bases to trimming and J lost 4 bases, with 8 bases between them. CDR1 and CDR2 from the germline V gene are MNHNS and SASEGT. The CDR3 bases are TGTGCCAGCCGTAGGGGTAATGAAAAACTGTTTTTT. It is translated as CASRRGNEKLFF.

This chain's CDR3 is CASSQFTSGLSSYNEQFF. The CDR3 DNA sequence: TGCGCCAGCAGCCAATTCACTAGCGGGCTGAGCTCCTACAATGAGCAGTTCTTC. The rearrangement links TRBV4-1 to TRBJ2-1, with 9 bases lining up with TRBD2. J was trimmed by 0 bases and V by 2 bases; bases with no gene match: 8. The CDR3 contains 18 residues. Germline values: CDR1 MGHRA, CDR2 YSYEKL.